This T cell receptor (beta chain) appears in the sequencing data of a study of T cell responses to AZD1222 COVID-19 vaccine. The assay was immunoSEQ multiplex PCR, and TCRdb's table has in-frame clones only and misses some. This table has roughly 140,000 clones, about 91% appearing once. Unmatched junction bases numbered 4, after V lost 6 bases and J lost 2 bases. Per the germline V gene, CDR1 is MDHEN and CDR2 is SYDVKM. This CDR3 is built from 15 residues. Of note for this clone: What it binds is not known.

Whole-study results and caveats: Spike-specific TCR depth and breadth grew after two AZD1222 doses.

This chain joins TRBV28 and TRBJ2-5; 12 nucleotides match TRBD2. The sequencing here drew on peripheral blood, taken on day 0 of AZD1222 vaccination. The sequence was collected from an adult in good health. The DNA of the CDR3 is TGTGCCAGCAGCGGCACTAGCGGGGGGCAAGAGACCCAGTACTTC. Its translation: CASSGTSGGQETQYF. Full variable domain (outside the CDR3, taken from reference TRBV28 and TRBJ2-5): DVKVTQSSRYLVKRTGEKVFLECVQDMDHENMFWYRQDPGLGLRLIYFSYDVKMKEKGDIPEGYSVSREKKERFSLILESASTNQTSMYLCASSGTSGGQETQYFGPGTRLLVL.